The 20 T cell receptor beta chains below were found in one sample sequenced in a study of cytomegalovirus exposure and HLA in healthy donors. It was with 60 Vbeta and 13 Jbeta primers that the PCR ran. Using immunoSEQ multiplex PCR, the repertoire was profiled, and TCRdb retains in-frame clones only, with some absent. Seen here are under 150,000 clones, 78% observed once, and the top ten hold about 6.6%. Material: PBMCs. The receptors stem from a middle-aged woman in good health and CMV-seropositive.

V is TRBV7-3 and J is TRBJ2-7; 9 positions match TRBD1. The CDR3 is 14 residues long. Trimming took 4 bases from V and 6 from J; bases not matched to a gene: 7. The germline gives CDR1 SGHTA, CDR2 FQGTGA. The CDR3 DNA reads TGTGCCAGCAGCTCCTCCGGGACAGGGAGCGAGCAGTACTTC. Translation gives CASSSSGTGSEQYF.

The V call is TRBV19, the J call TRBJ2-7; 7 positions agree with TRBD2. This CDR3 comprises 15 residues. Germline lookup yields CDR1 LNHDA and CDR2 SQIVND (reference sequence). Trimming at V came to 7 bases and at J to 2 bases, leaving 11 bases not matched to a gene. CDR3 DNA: TGTGCCAGTAAACCCACTAGCGTCGACCCCTACGAGCAGTACTTC. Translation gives CASKPTSVDPYEQYF.

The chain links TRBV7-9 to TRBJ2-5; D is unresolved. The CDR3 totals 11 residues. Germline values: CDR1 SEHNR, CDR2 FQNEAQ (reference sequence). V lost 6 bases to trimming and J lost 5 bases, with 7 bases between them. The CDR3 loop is CASRNEETQYF. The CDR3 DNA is TGTGCCAGCAGGAACGAGGAGACCCAGTACTTC.

The CDR3 coding sequence is TGTGCCAGCAGTCGGAGCGCGAGCTCCTACAATGAGCAGTTCTTC. It is translated as CASSRSASSYNEQFF. This chain uses TRBV6-5 with TRBJ2-1, with D uncertain. The CDR3 is made up of 15 amino acids. CDR1 is MNHEY and CDR2 is SVGAGI in the germline V gene. V dropped 5 bases and J dropped 0 bases, with 11 bases sitting between them.

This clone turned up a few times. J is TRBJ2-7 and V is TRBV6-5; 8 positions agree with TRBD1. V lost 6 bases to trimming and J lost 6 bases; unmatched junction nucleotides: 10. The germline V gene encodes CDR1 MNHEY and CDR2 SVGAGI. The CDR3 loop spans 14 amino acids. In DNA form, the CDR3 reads TGTGCCAGCAGCCTCCTGGGCAGGGGGCCCGAGCAGTACTTC. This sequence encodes CASSLLGRGPEQYF.

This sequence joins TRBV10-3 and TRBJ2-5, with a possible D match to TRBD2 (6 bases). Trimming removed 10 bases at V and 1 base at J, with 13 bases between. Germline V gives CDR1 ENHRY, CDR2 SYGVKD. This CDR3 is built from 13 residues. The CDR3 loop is CATLRGSQETQYF. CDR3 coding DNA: TGTGCCACCTTGCGGGGCAGCCAAGAGACCCAGTACTTC.

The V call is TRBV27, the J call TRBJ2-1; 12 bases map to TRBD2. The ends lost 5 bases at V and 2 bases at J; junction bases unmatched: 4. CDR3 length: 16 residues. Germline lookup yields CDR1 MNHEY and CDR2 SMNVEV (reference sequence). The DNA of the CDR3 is TGTGCCAGCAGTATACTAGCGGGAGGCACCTACAATGAGCAGTTCTTC. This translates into CASSILAGGTYNEQFF.

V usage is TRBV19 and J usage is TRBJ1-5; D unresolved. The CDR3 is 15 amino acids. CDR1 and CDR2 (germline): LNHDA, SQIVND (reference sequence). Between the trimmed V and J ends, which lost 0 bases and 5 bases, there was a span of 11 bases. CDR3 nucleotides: TGTGCCAGTAGTATAGACGCCCGGGTGGATCAGCCCCAGCATTTT. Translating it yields CASSIDARVDQPQHF.

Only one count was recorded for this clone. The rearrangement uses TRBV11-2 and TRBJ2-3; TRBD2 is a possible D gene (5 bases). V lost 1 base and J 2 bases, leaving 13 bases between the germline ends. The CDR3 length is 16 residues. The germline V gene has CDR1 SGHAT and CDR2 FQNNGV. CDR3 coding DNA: TGTGCCAGCAGCTTAGGGACTCTAGCCTACACAGATACGCAGTATTTT. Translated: CASSLGTLAYTDTQYF.

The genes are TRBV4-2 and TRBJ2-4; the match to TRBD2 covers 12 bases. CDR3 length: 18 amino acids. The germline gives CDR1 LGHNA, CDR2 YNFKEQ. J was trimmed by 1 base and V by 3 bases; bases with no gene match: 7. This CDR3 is CASSQASGRGSAKNIQYF. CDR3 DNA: TGTGCCAGCAGCCAGGCTAGCGGGAGGGGTTCTGCCAAAAACATTCAGTACTTC.

The CDR3 here is CASSQDKFAEYTQYF. For the CDR3, the DNA is TGTGCCAGCAGCCAAGACAAGTTTGCGGAATATACGCAGTATTTT. V is TRBV4-2 and J is TRBJ2-3; D not resolved. The CDR3 runs 15 residues. Trimming took off 0 bases at V and 7 bases at J, with 14 bases between the two ends. CDR1 and CDR2 from the germline V gene are LGHNA and YNFKEQ.

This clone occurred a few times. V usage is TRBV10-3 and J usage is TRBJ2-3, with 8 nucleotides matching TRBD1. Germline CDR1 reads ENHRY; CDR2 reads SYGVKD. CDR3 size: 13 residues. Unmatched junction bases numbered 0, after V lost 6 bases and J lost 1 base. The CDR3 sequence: CAIRTGGTDTQYF. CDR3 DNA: TGTGCCATCAGGACAGGGGGCACAGATACGCAGTATTTT.

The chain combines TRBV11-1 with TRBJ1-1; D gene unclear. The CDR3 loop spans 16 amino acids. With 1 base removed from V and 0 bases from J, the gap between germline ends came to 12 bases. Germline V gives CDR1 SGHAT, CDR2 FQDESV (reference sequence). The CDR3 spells CASSLDLVEVNTEAFF. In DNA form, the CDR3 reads TGTGCCAGCAGCTTAGACCTGGTGGAGGTGAACACTGAAGCTTTCTTT. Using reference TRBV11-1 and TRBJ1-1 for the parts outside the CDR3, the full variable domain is EAEVAQSPRYKITEKSQAVAFWCDPISGHATLYWYRQILGQGPELLVQFQDESVVDDSQLPKDRFSAERLKGVDSTLKIQPAELGDSAMYLCASSLDLVEVNTEAFFGQGTRLTVV.

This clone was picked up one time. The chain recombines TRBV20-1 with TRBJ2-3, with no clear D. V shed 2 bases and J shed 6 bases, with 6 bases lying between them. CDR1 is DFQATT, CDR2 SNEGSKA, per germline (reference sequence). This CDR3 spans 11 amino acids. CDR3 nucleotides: TGCAGTGCTAGATACGCGGATACGCAGTATTTT. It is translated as CSARYADTQYF.

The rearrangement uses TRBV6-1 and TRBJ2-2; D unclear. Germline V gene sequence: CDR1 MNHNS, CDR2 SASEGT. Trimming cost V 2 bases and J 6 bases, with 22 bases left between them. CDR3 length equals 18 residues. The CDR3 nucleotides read TGTGCCAGCAGTGAATTAACACGGGTATACCTAAAACCCGGGGAGCTGTTTTTT. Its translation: CASSELTRVYLKPGELFF.

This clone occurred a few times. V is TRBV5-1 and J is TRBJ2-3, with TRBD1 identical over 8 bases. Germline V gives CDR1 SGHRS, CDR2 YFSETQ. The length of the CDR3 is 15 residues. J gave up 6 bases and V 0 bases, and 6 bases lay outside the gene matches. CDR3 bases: TGCGCCAGCAGCTTGGAAGGACAGGGCGCGGATACGCAGTATTTT. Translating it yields CASSLEGQGADTQYF.

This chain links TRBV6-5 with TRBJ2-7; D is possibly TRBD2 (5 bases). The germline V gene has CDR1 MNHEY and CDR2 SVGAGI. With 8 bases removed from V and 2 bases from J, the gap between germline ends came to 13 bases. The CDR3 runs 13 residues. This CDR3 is CASGPSGTYEQYF. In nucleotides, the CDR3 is TGTGCCAGCGGACCGAGCGGCACCTACGAGCAGTACTTC.

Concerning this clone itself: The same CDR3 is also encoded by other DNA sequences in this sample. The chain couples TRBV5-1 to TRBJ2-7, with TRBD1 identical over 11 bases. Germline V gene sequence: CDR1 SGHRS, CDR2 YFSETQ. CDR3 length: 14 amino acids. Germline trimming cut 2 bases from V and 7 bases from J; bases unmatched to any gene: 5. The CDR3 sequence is CASSFGQGAGEQYF. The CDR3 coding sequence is TGCGCCAGCAGCTTCGGACAGGGGGCCGGGGAGCAGTACTTC.

CDR3 region: CARTDYEREFYEQYF. The CDR3 DNA is TGTGCCCGGACAGACTATGAGCGGGAGTTCTACGAGCAGTACTTC. The rearrangement joins TRBV30 to TRBJ2-7; the match to TRBD2 covers 8 bases. Germline CDR1 reads GTSNPN; CDR2 reads SVGIG (reference sequence). Trimming took 8 bases from V and 3 from J; bases not matched to a gene: 15. The length of the CDR3 is 15 residues.

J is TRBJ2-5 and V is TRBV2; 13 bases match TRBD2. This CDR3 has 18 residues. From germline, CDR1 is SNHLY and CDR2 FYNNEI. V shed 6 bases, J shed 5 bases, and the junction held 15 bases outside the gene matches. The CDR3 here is CASSSAGLAGSTGETQYF. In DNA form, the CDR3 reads TGTGCCAGCAGCTCAGCGGGACTAGCGGGATCAACCGGGGAGACCCAGTACTTC.